Here is one T cell receptor (beta chain) with its context. This clone's antigen is unknown. No much larger clonotype is one base removed from it; base qualities were not supplied. This sample was included in a study of blood T cell repertoires in COVID-19 (dated by TCRdb to the early 2020s). At the level of the whole study: Collaborator samples came from the United States, Italy and Spain and covered acute and convalescent phases of COVID-19. The material from the prospective study consisted of cDNA or gDNA derived from T cells, B-cell-depleted T cells, or PBMCs. Deeply sampled blood TCRbeta repertoires from subjects exposed to, actively infected with, or recovered from COVID-19 were included in the dataset. The repertoires were made available in a free public database intended to serve as a resource for research on the immune response to SARS-CoV-2. Samples were obtained from the ongoing ImmuneRACE study (first 160 participants) and from over 1,000 subjects provided by 6 global collaborators. The sample metadata nearly always contained a de-identified subject ID, COVID-19 status, age in years and sex. Where available, HLA class I and class II types were taken from metadata supplied by the sample provider and were not determined by assay-based typing. Broader findings and caveats from the paper: How much clinical and demographic metadata was included differed by source and by participant, and the metadata was provided uncurated.

At one collaborating source in Seattle, patients were enrolled during active infection and were followed longitudinally through the course of disease. Whole blood was collected in K2EDTA tubes by collaborating institutions according to the institutions' own protocols. For TCRbeta analysis, collaborators shipped samples in one of three forms: frozen whole blood, isolated PBMCs, or DNA extracted from either of those sample types. The CDR3 goes from the cysteine to the phenylalanine over 15 residues. The CDR3 DNA has 45 bases and is translated from base 1. Relative to germline, V is 1 base shorter and J is 4 bases shorter, with 12 bases between their ends. CDR1 and CDR2 were assigned from the germline V gene as SNHLY and FYNNEI. TCRbeta CDR3 regions were amplified from genomic DNA using the immunoSEQ Assay, a bias-controlled multiplex PCR. The original pipeline was this. The number of nucleated cells in each sample was estimated by amplification of reference gene primers within the assay. Sequence reads were collapsed and filtered to measure the absolute abundance of every unique TCRbeta CDR3 rearrangement. For each sample, productive Simpson clonality was calculated as the square root of Simpson's diversity index across productive rearrangements. In its TCRdb copy, this immuneACCESS table keeps in-frame sequences only and misses some clones. Where compared with another copy, unresolved V genes explain less than half of these, and the others have no known cause. V, J and clone size are those of that table, while D and trimming were read from the DNA. Recorded for this sample are about 480,000 clones; 85% to 90% of them occurred a single time. In total, the top ten clones hold about 1% of the sample.

Sequencing input: peripheral blood. This clonotype was obtained from a young man with COVID-19, enrolled during active disease. The rearranged chain carries TRBV2 and TRBJ2-3; the best D guess is TRBD2, with 6 bases matching. CDR3 region: CASSEVVGSADTQYF. The DNA is TGTGCCAGCAGTGAAGTTGTCGGGAGTGCAGATACGCAGTATTTT.